This TCR beta chain was profiled in a study of HIV-infected patients and healthy controls (dated by TCRdb to between 2013 and 2015). About the investigation overall: Although they stayed below normal ranges, CD4 counts in 14 of 16 patients rose modestly but significantly after three months of therapy. Patients lacked overall T-cell lymphocytopenia, and total CDR3 counts per chain did not differ significantly from controls. The study tested whether deep TCR repertoire sequencing of HIV patients' small blood samples could capture immune perturbation and reconstitution. Viral load became undetectable in about 65% of the 16 patients by the second bleed and in all patients after a further year of therapy. CD8 counts did not change consistently during early therapy, while the CD4:CD8 ratio increased slightly.

Reverse transcription of around 450 ng RNA was performed with SuperScript III using primers directed against the alpha and beta constant regions. Separate alpha and beta chain libraries were generated by chain-specific third strand synthesis with multiplexing indices. The protocol used a single primer pair to amplify all rearrangements within a chain, which avoided primer bias, and attached molecular barcodes to each cDNA molecule. Purified cDNA was joined by T4 RNA Ligase 1 to a 5' RACE adapter carrying a random hexamer and the SP2 sequencing primer site. With slow temperature ramps used to favor optimal annealing, second strand synthesis was primed from the SP2 site with Phusion polymerase. Joined together, two random hexamer sequences that had both been added before amplification formed the 12-nucleotide barcode of each molecule. A short first PCR added P5 and P7 adapter elements plus a second index, followed by an approximately 23-cycle amplification PCR with P5s and P7 primers. In total the libraries went through 25 to 35 PCR cycles, after which the libraries were quantified on a Qubit, sized on a Bioanalyzer, and diluted to around 3.9 nM. Sequencing of the normalized libraries was performed on an Illumina MiSeq with 2 x 250 paired-end kits. Reverse transcription reactions were cleaned up on MinElute columns and eluted into approximately 10 ul Tris-Cl. Adapter ligations ran for around 25 hours at 16 degrees C and were afterwards cleaned with AMPure XP beads at a 1:1 ratio. The authors' pipeline ran thus. Demultiplexed FASTQ files were processed with a modified Decombinator that output V, J, insert and barcode information. Any sequence that shared a barcode yet differed from the dominant sequence was discarded as an error, and the number of original cDNA molecules was estimated by counting barcodes clustered at Levenshtein distance 3. Downstream analyses used R packages ineq, vegan, igraph and RCytoscape, with IMGT nomenclature and CDR3 definitions. V gene usage was computed over distinct sequences, each TCR counted once to avoid skew from clonal expansion. Within a donor, similarity networks joined unique CDR3 amino acid sequences in every case where two of them were separated by a single Levenshtein edit. Published HIV-specific CDR3s (about 83 alpha, 550 to 800 beta) and CMV-specific CDR3s (around 12 alpha, a few hundred beta) were compiled and searched for in the repertoires. Random subsampling to size-matched repertoires showed patients' decreased diversity was not caused by their lower sequence numbers. TCRdb reprocessed the public reads (quality trimming at Q25 with fastp, clone calling with MiXCR) and kept in-frame beta chains. Every entry covers one CDR3 protein and lists the most common genes and DNA from its rows. The V and J calls were determined by TCRdb, not by the authors. The sample includes more than 4,500 distinct CDR3 sequences, with roughly 22% observed a single time. The ten largest make up almost 30% of the sample.

At least ten counts were recorded for this clonotype. The specificity of this receptor is unknown. No per-base quality is available; no much larger clone lies one base away. Follow-up blood was drawn from HIV-infected patients roughly three months, about 14 weeks, after the initiation of antiretroviral therapy. Whole blood was used without fractionating the cells, so the repertoire represented all peripheral T cells without sorting. A roughly 2.4 ml sample of peripheral blood was drawn into Tempus tubes for RNA extraction. Enrollment excluded patients who had febrile or AIDS-related illness, tumors, hepatitis B or C coinfection, immunomodulatory therapy, recent vaccination or treatment interruptions. Residual genomic DNA was removed with the TURBO-DNase kit and globin mRNA was depleted with GLOBINclear. Overall study results and their limits: The observed differences in diversity could not be explained by the slight differences in age and sex profiles between the study cohorts. Both the Jaccard index and the count of highly shared sequences showed that healthy controls shared more CDR3s between individuals than HIV+ patients did. HIV-infected repertoires had significantly higher mean Gini indices than controls, possibly reflecting oligoclonality. Alpha-chain CDR3s from MAIT cells occurred at high frequency in healthy controls but were severely depleted in HIV+ repertoires. The study did not determine donor HLA types. During therapy, HIV-associated CDR3s significantly decreased in frequency, while CMV-associated CDR3s did not change significantly, though most became more frequent. Differing numbers of distinct sequences in patients and controls hindered comparison, and size-matching assigned excessive weight to rare events in the HIV-infected data. Processing was restricted to sixteen HIV-infected individuals, which the authors judged to be a major constraint on the generalizability of the findings. The use of whole blood limited sequencing depth and precluded separation of the dynamics of distinct T-cell subpopulations. In the samples, alpha-beta chain pairing was left undetermined. Compared with untreated HIV+ repertoires, healthy control repertoires had roughly threefold more distinct CDR3s and higher Shannon diversity. Eight alpha and eight beta V genes showed significantly different mean usage between HIV-infected patients and controls. The apparent post-therapy recovery of the Gini index in HIV-infected patients was not reproduced in size-matched repertoire data. The therapy captured by the treated samples lasted only roughly three months, arguably too short a period to observe immune reconstitution given low adult thymic output.

Trimming removed 5 bases from V and 4 bases from J; the gene matches leave 12 bases unexplained. CDR1 and CDR2 are drawn from the germline V gene: MNHEY, SVGAGI. From its cysteine to its phenylalanine, the CDR3 spans 16 amino acids. The entry retains the CDR3 DNA only, 48 bases that are in frame from base 1. The chain is made from TRBV6-5 and TRBJ1-1, with 8 central nucleotides matching TRBD1. The sequence derives from an adult with HIV infection. The sample here was blood, taken during antiretroviral therapy. The CDR3 amino acid sequence is: CASSPSGYGQGTEAFF. The base sequence is TGTGCCAGCAGTCCAAGCGGCTACGGACAGGGCACTGAAGCTTTCTTT.